Below are 27 T cell receptor beta chains sequenced from a single sample in a study of neurological immune-mediated disorders (dated by TCRdb to between 2018 and 2021). Library preparation was by 5' RACE. Sequencer: Illumina HiSeq 2500. TCRdb took the public reads, trimmed them with fastp at Q25, ran MiXCR for clone calling and kept in-frame beta chains. Every entry covers one CDR3 protein and lists the most common genes and DNA from its rows. This sample is represented by fewer than 45,000 distinct CDR3 sequences; around 7.8% of them were singletons. The top ten constitute roughly 4.4% of the sample. Sequencing was carried out using PBMCs. Every receptor here comes from a woman aged 35 to 49 in good health.

The table lists this clonotype with many counts. The rearrangement uses TRBV11-2 and TRBJ2-7; possible D gene TRBD1, 6 bases. This CDR3 spans 13 amino acids. The V and J ends lost 1 base and 6 bases respectively, with 10 bases between them. Germline V CDR1 and CDR2: SGHAT, FQNNGV. The CDR3 nucleotides are TGTGCCAGCAGCTTAGGACAGGCTCTCGAGCAGTACTTC. Translation gives CASSLGQALEQYF.

This clonotype appeared many times. The rearrangement uses TRBV6-1 and TRBJ2-1; 7 bases are shared with TRBD2. Germline V lookup: CDR1 MNHNS, CDR2 SASEGT. The V and J ends lost 1 base and 5 bases, in that order; junction bases with no gene match: 8. The CDR3 spans 16 residues. CDR3 amino acids: CASSEEETSYHNEQFF. In DNA, the CDR3 is TGTGCCAGCAGTGAAGAGGAGACTAGCTACCACAATGAGCAGTTCTTC.

This clonotype has only a few counts. CDR3: CASSAQYTDTQYF. In DNA, the CDR3 is TGCGCCAGCAGTGCCCAGTACACAGATACGCAGTATTTT. The chain carries TRBV10-1 and TRBJ2-3; D unclear. This CDR3 is 13 amino acids long. V was pared by 4 bases and J by 2 bases, with 7 bases between. Germline loops: CDR1 WNHNN, CDR2 SYGVQD (reference sequence).

This clonotype was seen only once. With a much larger clone just one base away, this may be a read error. The V call is TRBV7-9, the J call TRBJ1-5, with 9 bases aligning to TRBD1. Germline CDR1 SEHNR, CDR2 FQNEAQ (reference sequence). CDR3 length: 16 residues. CDR3 bases: TGTGCCAGCAGCTTACTGGGACAGGGTCCCAATCAGCCCAAGCATTTT. Amino acids: CASSLLGQGPNQPKHF.

This clonotype was detected many times. This chain joins TRBV6-1 and TRBJ2-1, with TRBD1 identical over 7 bases. CDR1 is MNHNS and CDR2 is SASEGT in the germline V gene. Trimming took 10 bases from V and 7 from J; bases not matched to a gene: 10. The CDR3 has 13 residues. The CDR3 region is CAIKTGVGNEQFF. CDR3 coding DNA: TGTGCCATCAAAACAGGGGTAGGAAATGAGCAGTTCTTC.

This clonotype has ten or more counts. The V and J genes are TRBV27 and TRBJ2-7; a possible D gene is TRBD1 (6 bases). Trimming removed 2 bases from V and 3 bases from J, with 11 bases in between. The CDR3 runs 14 residues. Germline CDR1 MNHEY, CDR2 SMNVEV (reference sequence). This CDR3 is CASSLKLGGYEQYV. In nucleotides, the CDR3 is TGTGCCAGCAGTTTAAAACTAGGGGGCTACGAGCAGTACGTC.

This clonotype was seen repeatedly, ten times or more. This chain connects TRBV12-3 or TRBV12-4 to TRBJ2-3; D ambiguous. Trimming left V 5 bases short and J 1 base short, with 1 base between. The CDR3 totals 11 residues. CDR3 residues: CASSRTDTQYF. The CDR3 DNA follows: TGTGCCAGCAGTCGCACAGATACGCAGTATTTT.

This clonotype was detected many times. Here the CDR3 reads CASRPTSGSDEQFF. DNA for the CDR3: TGTGCCAGCAGGCCGACTAGCGGGAGTGATGAGCAGTTCTTC. This chain connects TRBV9 to TRBJ2-1, with 12 bases lining up with TRBD2. Germline CDR1 reads SGDLS; CDR2 reads YYNGEE. CDR3 length equals 14 residues. Trimming took 5 bases from V and 8 from J; bases not matched to a gene: 5.

There are many counts of this clonotype. The chain employs TRBV29-1 and TRBJ2-7, with a possible D match to TRBD1 (5 bases). This CDR3 is built from 14 residues. V was shortened by 4 bases and J by 2 bases, with 15 bases between the two germline ends. The germline gives CDR1 SQVTM, CDR2 ANQGSEA. CDR3 loop: CSVGQSGVPYEQYF. The CDR3 DNA reads TGCAGCGTTGGACAGTCGGGCGTGCCCTACGAGCAGTACTTC.

Ten or more counts support this clonotype. Germline is not matched at one junction end, which may reflect a read error. The chain is built from TRBV10-3 and TRBJ1-1; no firm D call. The CDR3 extends over 11 amino acids. Germline-derived CDR1 and CDR2 are ENHRY and SYGVKD. CDR3 protein: CAISESAEAFF. In DNA form, the CDR3 reads TGTGCCATCAGCGAGTCCGCGGAGGCTTTCTTT.

This clonotype has at least ten counts. The V and J genes are TRBV12-3 or TRBV12-4 and TRBJ1-5; 9 nucleotides align to TRBD1. This CDR3 region has 16 residues. Germline trimming cut 1 base from V and 7 bases from J; bases unmatched to any gene: 8. The CDR3 sequence: CASSLGGQGSRQPQHF. The CDR3 nucleotides read TGTGCCAGCAGTTTAGGGGGACAGGGAAGTCGGCAGCCCCAGCATTTT.

This clonotype was detected many times. The gene calls are TRBV11-1 and TRBJ2-1, with TRBD2 as a possible D gene (6 bases). This CDR3 comprises 13 residues. The germline V gene has CDR1 SGHAT and CDR2 FQDESV (reference sequence). With 5 bases removed from V and 13 bases from J, the gap between germline ends came to 18 bases. CDR3 protein: CASSPPAGSRQFF. In DNA, the CDR3 is TGTGCCAGCAGCCCCCCCGCGGGGTCTAGACAGTTCTTC.

This clonotype has a count of ten or more. This rearrangement joins TRBV29-1 to TRBJ2-1; D may be TRBD1 (5 bases). This CDR3 has 16 amino acids. The V end lost 4 bases, the J end lost 1 base, and 17 bases lay between the germline ends. Germline loops: CDR1 SQVTM, CDR2 ANQGSEA. CDR3 sequence (DNA): TGCAGCGTTGGTGGAAGACAGCAAATATCCTACAATGAGCAGTTCTTC. Its translation: CSVGGRQQISYNEQFF.

This clonotype was observed a few times. The genes are TRBV28 and TRBJ2-3, with D unclear. CDR1 MDHEN and CDR2 SYDVKM come from the germline V gene. Trimming took 6 bases from V and 0 from J, leaving 13 bases between them. The CDR3 is made up of 15 amino acids. The DNA for the CDR3 is TGTGCCAGCAGCCTGGACGGCCCTAGCACAGATACGCAGTATTTT. Protein sequence: CASSLDGPSTDTQYF.

There are many counts of this clonotype. DNA of the CDR3: TGTGCCATCAGTCCCTCAGACAGATTCACCGGGGAGCTGTTTTTT. Its translation: CAISPSDRFTGELFF. The chain employs TRBV10-3 and TRBJ2-2; TRBD1 might be the D (5 bases). Germline values: CDR1 ENHRY, CDR2 SYGVKD. This CDR3 has 15 residues. V lost 5 bases and J lost 4, with 14 bases in between.

Many counts were recorded for this clonotype. The chain combines TRBV4-2 with TRBJ2-1; D possibly corresponds to TRBD2 (5 bases). The V and J ends lost 1 base and 0 bases respectively, with 13 bases between them. The CDR3 is 17 residues long. Germline V gene lookup returns CDR1 LGHNA and CDR2 YNFKEQ. The CDR3 is CASSQGEAESSYNEQFF. CDR3 coding DNA: TGTGCCAGCAGCCAAGGAGAAGCGGAAAGCTCCTACAATGAGCAGTTCTTC.

This clonotype came up many times. This chain uses TRBV5-1 with TRBJ1-1; D unresolved. V gave up 0 bases and J gave up 1 base, with 7 bases separating them. Germline lookup yields CDR1 SGHRS and CDR2 YFSETQ. This CDR3 is 14 amino acids long. CDR3 coding DNA: TGCGCCAGCAGCTTGGAGCCTTGGAACACTGAAGCTTTCTTT. It encodes CASSLEPWNTEAFF.

V is TRBV7-9 and J is TRBJ1-6; no definite D call. The CDR3 is 14 amino acids. Germline V gene lookup returns CDR1 SEHNR and CDR2 FQNEAQ (reference sequence). V shed 3 bases and J shed 5 bases, with 8 bases lying between them. CDR3 region: CASSFQPNNSPLHF. In DNA form, the CDR3 reads TGTGCCAGCAGCTTCCAGCCGAATAATTCACCCCTCCACTTT.

This clonotype was counted at least ten times. The J gene is TRBJ2-3, the V gene TRBV4-3, with 8 nucleotides matching TRBD2. The V gene end was trimmed by 4 bases and the J gene end by 4 bases; junction bases not matched to a gene: 10. CDR1 is LGHNA, CDR2 YSLEER, per germline. The CDR3 length is 16 residues. CDR3 residues: CASSLHPAGEPDTQYF. The CDR3 DNA follows: TGCGCCAGCAGCCTTCACCCAGCGGGGGAGCCAGATACGCAGTATTTT.

Concerning this clonotype: One end of the junction fails to match germline, which may point to a read error. This chain links TRBV20-1 with TRBJ1-1, with D tentatively TRBD1 (5 bases). Germline lookup yields CDR1 DFQATT and CDR2 SNEGSKA (reference sequence). The CDR3 consists of 15 residues. Here the CDR3 DNA reads TGCAGTCCTAGAGCCACCATTCAGGGTGGCACTGAAGCTTTCTTT. It codes for CSPRATIQGGTEAFF.

This clonotype occurred many times. V and J are TRBV12-3 or TRBV12-4 and TRBJ2-3; 8 bases are shared with TRBD2. The CDR3 is 13 residues long. The V gene end was trimmed by 5 bases and the J gene end by 6 bases; junction bases not matched to a gene: 4. CDR3 region: CASSGTRADTQYF. In nucleotides, the CDR3 is TGTGCCAGCAGTGGGACTAGAGCGGATACGCAGTATTTT.

Worth noting for this clonotype: A much bigger clone sits one base away, suggesting this may be a read error. The chain joins TRBV29-1 to TRBJ2-1, with TRBD1 matching 10 bases. This CDR3 has 14 residues. Looked up from germline, CDR1 is SQVTM and CDR2 is ANQGSEA. CDR3 sequence: CRGGPGQGRDEQFF. In DNA form, the CDR3 reads TGCAGAGGCGGGCCGGGACAGGGGCGGGATGAGCAGTTCTTC.

Many counts were recorded for this clonotype. The V gene is TRBV10-3, the J gene TRBJ2-3; the match to TRBD2 covers 9 bases. CDR3 length equals 14 residues. After removal of 7 bases from V and 6 bases from J, the junction contained 8 bases not matched to a gene. Looked up from germline, CDR1 is ENHRY and CDR2 is SYGVKD. The chain's CDR3 is CAITRAGGGDTQYF. CDR3 nucleotides: TGTGCCATCACCAGAGCGGGAGGAGGCGATACGCAGTATTTT.

This clonotype occurred many times. V and J are TRBV4-1 and TRBJ2-3; TRBD2 is a possible D gene (6 bases). Germline CDR1 is MGHRA and CDR2 is YSYEKL. The CDR3 spans 14 residues. The ends were cut back, 3 bases at V and 4 bases at J, with 11 bases in the middle. In nucleotides, the CDR3 is TGCGCCAGCAGCCAGGGACTTACGGCAGATACGCAGTATTTT. It yields the protein CASSQGLTADTQYF.

There are many counts of this clonotype. The chain joins TRBV20-1 to TRBJ1-1, with D possibly matching TRBD1 (5 bases). Trimming removed 0 bases at V and 0 bases at J, with 14 bases between. CDR1 is DFQATT and CDR2 is SNEGSKA in the germline V gene (reference sequence). The CDR3 is 16 amino acids. CDR3 residues: CSARDVAGRMNTEAFF. DNA of the CDR3: TGCAGTGCTAGAGATGTGGCAGGGAGGATGAACACTGAAGCTTTCTTT.

There are many counts of this clonotype. This rearrangement joins TRBV11-2 to TRBJ2-4; TRBD1 might be the D (5 bases). Trimming cost V 5 bases and J 3 bases, with 23 bases left between them. CDR3 length: 18 residues. CDR1 SGHAT and CDR2 FQNNGV come from the germline V gene. The CDR3 protein is CASSDIRGAFENKNIQYF. DNA of the CDR3: TGTGCCAGCAGCGATATACGTGGGGCATTTGAGAACAAAAACATTCAGTACTTC.

This clonotype was seen many times. V and J are TRBV4-1 and TRBJ1-1; 10 bases are a match to TRBD1. The CDR3 covers 21 residues. Germline V gene sequence: CDR1 MGHRA, CDR2 YSYEKL. The V gene end was trimmed by 2 bases and the J gene end by 0 bases; junction bases not matched to a gene: 18. The CDR3 loop reads CASSQSSGQGGLKSLNTEAFF. The CDR3 DNA reads TGCGCCAGCAGCCAATCCTCCGGACAGGGGGGACTGAAATCACTGAACACTGAAGCTTTCTTT.